The 29 T cell receptor beta chains listed next were all sequenced from one sample in a study of OX40 agonist ivuxolimab in advanced cancers. Sequencing was performed with immunoSEQ multiplex PCR; in TCRdb, only in-frame clones are kept and a portion is missing. This sample has some 25,000 clones, with nearly 80% found just once. Sample: CD4+ or CD8+ T cells sorted from blood, taken in a trial of the OX40 agonist ivuxolimab. These receptors came from an adult with an advanced solid tumor such as melanoma, head and neck, liver or kidney cancer.

The CDR3 reads CASSGQADFNEKLFF. The CDR3 DNA is TGTGCCAGCAGTGGTCAGGCTGACTTTAATGAAAAACTGTTTTTT. The V and J genes are TRBV27 and TRBJ1-4; D not resolved. The CDR3 runs to 15 residues. Trimming removed 5 bases at V and 4 bases at J, with 14 bases between. Germline CDR1 reads MNHEY; CDR2 reads SMNVEV (reference sequence).

The chain carries TRBV9 and TRBJ2-7, with D possibly TRBD2 on 5 matching bases. Germline V gene sequence: CDR1 SGDLS, CDR2 YYNGEE. The V end lost 0 bases, the J end lost 6 bases, and 10 bases lay between the germline ends. This CDR3 has 13 residues. The CDR3 loop reads CASSVGLTIEQYF. The CDR3, as DNA: TGTGCCAGCAGCGTAGGGTTGACTATCGAGCAGTACTTC.

This chain connects TRBV4-3 to TRBJ2-7; D is perhaps TRBD2 (6 bases). The V gene lost 3 bases and the J gene lost 2 bases, with 14 bases spanning the gap. The CDR3 extends over 15 amino acids. Germline-derived CDR1 and CDR2 are LGHNA and YSLEER. The CDR3 reads CASSQGEDGPYEQYF. DNA for the CDR3: TGCGCCAGCAGCCAGGGGGAGGACGGGCCCTACGAGCAGTACTTC.

The CDR3 DNA sequence: TGTGCCAGCAGCTTGTTGGGTAATCAGCCCCAGCATTTT. Its translation: CASSLLGNQPQHF. This chain connects TRBV5-6 to TRBJ1-5, with D unresolved. V lost 1 base, J lost 4 bases, and 6 bases lay in between. The length of the CDR3 is 13 residues. Per germline, CDR1 SGHDT and CDR2 YYEEEE.

This sequence joins TRBV4-1 and TRBJ2-1, with D uncertain. The CDR3 sequence is 15 residues long. Trimming pared 2 bases from V and 6 bases from J, leaving 14 bases between. Germline V gene lookup returns CDR1 MGHRA and CDR2 YSYEKL. CDR3 residues: CASSQSLDWANEQFF. DNA of the CDR3: TGCGCCAGCAGCCAATCGTTGGATTGGGCCAATGAGCAGTTCTTC.

The rearrangement joins TRBV25-1 to TRBJ2-1; D gene ambiguous. Trimming left V 7 bases short and J 0 bases short, with 7 bases between. From germline, CDR1 is MGHDK and CDR2 SYGVNS. The CDR3 runs 13 residues. The CDR3 DNA reads TGTGCCAGCACCCTGAGCTCCTACAATGAGCAGTTCTTC. It encodes CASTLSSYNEQFF.

The chain uses TRBV11-1 and TRBJ1-4, with a weak D call TRBD1 (5 bases). This CDR3 is 14 amino acids long. V was cut by 5 bases and J by 8 bases, with 15 bases left in between. The germline CDR1 and CDR2 sequences are SGHAT and FQDESV (reference sequence). CDR3 nucleotide sequence: TGTGCCAGCAGCCCGGGACGGTGGAAGGAAAAACTGTTTTTT. This sequence encodes CASSPGRWKEKLFF.

The table lists this clone with a count of one. The gene calls are TRBV10-3 and TRBJ2-5; D is uncertain. The CDR3 consists of 13 residues. From germline, CDR1 is ENHRY and CDR2 SYGVKD. V lost 6 bases and J lost 4, with 12 bases in between. The CDR3 sequence is CAIRPGSGETQYF. In nucleotides, the CDR3 is TGTGCCATCAGGCCTGGATCTGGAGAGACCCAGTACTTC.

The V gene is TRBV11-2, the J gene TRBJ1-3, with 8 bases matching TRBD1. The CDR3 runs to 17 residues. V was clipped by 5 bases and J by 0 bases; unmatched bases: 9. From germline, CDR1 is SGHAT and CDR2 FQNNGV. The CDR3 is CASSPDRGLSSGNTIYF. The CDR3 DNA follows: TGTGCCAGCAGCCCAGACAGGGGCCTGAGCTCTGGAAACACCATATATTTT.

The chain carries TRBV6-6 and TRBJ2-7; TRBD2 agrees at 14 bases. The CDR3 length is 14 residues. Trimming at V came to 6 bases and at J to 7 bases, leaving 5 bases not matched to a gene. The germline V gene encodes CDR1 MNHNY and CDR2 SVGAGI (reference sequence). The CDR3 spells CASRGLAGVGEQYF. Here the CDR3 DNA reads TGTGCCAGCAGGGGACTAGCGGGAGTTGGGGAGCAGTACTTC.

This clone showed up just once. The J gene is TRBJ1-3, the V gene TRBV15; D uncertain. The CDR3 is made up of 14 amino acids. Germline V lookup: CDR1 LNHNV, CDR2 YYDKDF (reference sequence). Trimming pared 7 bases from V and 0 bases from J, leaving 10 bases between. DNA for the CDR3: TGTGCCACCACCCCCCGGGGCTCTGGAAACACCATATATTTT. This sequence encodes CATTPRGSGNTIYF. Together with reference TRBV15 and TRBJ1-3, the CDR3 gives the full variable domain: DAMVIQNPRYQVTQFGKPVTLSCSQTLNHNVMYWYQQKSSQAPKLLFHYYDKDFNNEADTPDNFQSRRPNTSFCFLDIRSPGLGDTAMYLCATTPRGSGNTIYFGEGSWLTVV.

V gene TRBV6-5 combines with J gene TRBJ2-1; 7 positions agree with TRBD1. The length of the CDR3 is 16 residues. V shed 0 bases, J shed 4 bases, and the junction held 6 bases outside the gene matches. Looked up from germline, CDR1 is MNHEY and CDR2 is SVGAGI. The CDR3 spells CASSYSRGGRYNEQFF. CDR3 bases: TGTGCCAGCAGTTACTCGAGAGGGGGCCGGTACAATGAGCAGTTCTTC.

This sequence joins TRBV19 and TRBJ2-1; D possibly corresponds to TRBD1 (5 bases). The CDR3 contains 11 residues. The V gene lost 1 base and the J gene lost 12 bases, with 7 bases spanning the gap. Germline V gives CDR1 LNHDA, CDR2 SQIVND (reference sequence). The CDR3 bases are TGTGCCAGTAGTATAGGGGGCAGGCAGTTCTTC. Translating gives CASSIGGRQFF. The entire variable domain, with the rest obtained from reference TRBV19 and TRBJ2-1, is as follows: DGGITQSPKYLFRKEGQNVTLSCEQNLNHDAMYWYRQDPGQGLRLIYYSQIVNDFQKGDIAEGYSVSREKKESFPLTVTSAQKNPTAFYLCASSIGGRQFFGPGTRLTVL.

V usage is TRBV10-3 and J usage is TRBJ2-7; 13 nucleotides agree with TRBD2. The CDR3 has 17 amino acids. In germline, CDR1 is ENHRY, CDR2 SYGVKD. Trimming removed 3 bases from V and 2 bases from J; junction bases left unmatched: 7. CDR3 nucleotides: TGTGCCATCAGTGACCCCCCGGGACTAGCGGGAACCTACGAGCAGTACTTC. It codes for CAISDPPGLAGTYEQYF.

The rearrangement links TRBV5-1 to TRBJ1-3; no definite D call. The germline gives CDR1 SGHRS, CDR2 YFSETQ. This CDR3 region has 14 residues. Trimming left V 10 bases short and J 4 bases short, with 18 bases between. Here the CDR3 reads CARSGRVSGNTIYF. CDR3 nucleotide sequence: TGCGCCCGAAGTGGGAGGGTCTCAGGAAACACCATATATTTT.

A single count supports this clone. This chain links TRBV19 with TRBJ1-4; D may be TRBD1 (5 bases). The CDR3 has 14 amino acids. V gave up 6 bases and J gave up 4 bases, with 12 bases separating them. Per germline, CDR1 LNHDA and CDR2 SQIVND (reference sequence). The CDR3 is CASSRTPVNEKLFF. For the CDR3, the DNA is TGTGCCAGTAGCCGGACACCTGTTAATGAAAAACTGTTTTTT.

This clone was detected only once. The chain couples TRBV30 to TRBJ1-5; D remains unclear. The germline CDR1 and CDR2 sequences are GTSNPN and SVGIG (reference sequence). Trimming left V 2 bases short and J 0 bases short, with 11 bases between. The CDR3 length is 15 residues. CDR3 sequence reads: CAWSRNSYSNQPQHF. The CDR3 bases are TGTGCCTGGAGTAGGAACAGCTATAGCAATCAGCCCCAGCATTTT. Together with reference TRBV30 and TRBJ1-5, the CDR3 gives the full variable domain: SQTIHQWPATLVQPVGSPLSLECTVEGTSNPNLYWYRQAAGRGLQLLFYSVGIGQISSEVPQNLSASRPQDRQFILSSKKLLLSDSGFYLCAWSRNSYSNQPQHFGDGTRLSIL.

This clone was seen a few times. This CDR3 is CASIFSSNGYTEAFF. The DNA of the CDR3 is TGTGCCAGTATTTTTTCATCAAACGGTTACACTGAAGCTTTCTTT. The chain joins TRBV19 to TRBJ1-1; D unresolved. This CDR3 spans 15 amino acids. V lost 7 bases and J lost 3, with 18 bases in between. Germline-derived CDR1 and CDR2 are LNHDA and SQIVND (reference sequence).

This clone was observed a handful of times. The V gene is TRBV5-6, the J gene TRBJ1-6; no clear D. There are 13 residues in the CDR3. Looked up from germline, CDR1 is SGHDT and CDR2 is YYEEEE. V lost 4 bases, J lost 8 bases, and 10 bases lay in between. In DNA form, the CDR3 reads TGTGCCAGCAGCCCTGGAACCCATTCACCCCTCCACTTT. Amino acids: CASSPGTHSPLHF.

The J gene is TRBJ1-2, the V gene TRBV27; tentative D call: TRBD1 (5 bases). V shed 6 bases and J shed 1 base, with 15 bases lying between them. This CDR3 comprises 15 residues. CDR1 is MNHEY and CDR2 is SMNVEV in the germline V gene (reference sequence). CDR3 amino acids: CASSPTGALNYGYTF. The CDR3 DNA reads TGTGCCAGCAGCCCCACCGGGGCGCTTAACTATGGCTACACCTTC.

In DNA, the CDR3 is TGTGCCAGCAGTTACTCGCCGGGACAGTTCTACGAGCAGTACTTC. Protein sequence: CASSYSPGQFYEQYF. The chain has TRBV9 and TRBJ2-7, with TRBD1 matching 7 bases. The CDR3 has 15 amino acids. The V and J ends lost 5 bases and 3 bases, in that order; junction bases with no gene match: 11. The germline V gene has CDR1 SGDLS and CDR2 YYNGEE.

J is TRBJ2-5 and V is TRBV5-4, with TRBD2 matching 10 bases. The CDR3 spans 16 residues. Trimming took 4 bases from V and 4 from J; bases not matched to a gene: 10. The germline V gene encodes CDR1 SGHNT and CDR2 YYREEE (reference sequence). The CDR3 reads CASSPAGLAGVETQYF. The CDR3 DNA is TGTGCCAGCAGCCCGGCCGGGCTAGCGGGAGTAGAGACCCAGTACTTC.

The V and J genes are TRBV12-5 and TRBJ1-1; D perhaps matches TRBD1 (6 bases). Germline V gene lookup returns CDR1 LGHNT and CDR2 FRNRAP. This CDR3 is 16 amino acids long. The V end lost 2 bases, the J end lost 1 base, and 14 bases lay between the germline ends. The CDR3 protein is CASGLQGTGRNTEAFF. CDR3 nucleotides: TGTGCTAGTGGTTTGCAGGGGACGGGCCGGAACACTGAAGCTTTCTTT. Full variable domain (remainder filled in from reference TRBV12-5 and TRBJ1-1): DARVTQTPRHKVTEMGQEVTMRCQPILGHNTVFWYRQTMMQGLELLAYFRNRAPLDDSGMPKDRFSAEMPDATLATLKIQPSEPRDSAVYFCASGLQGTGRNTEAFFGQGTRLTVV.

The rearrangement joins TRBV5-4 to TRBJ1-2, with 9 bases identical to TRBD1. CDR1 is SGHNT and CDR2 is YYREEE in the germline V gene (reference sequence). V lost 5 bases and J lost 3; bases outside the gene matches: 2. The CDR3 covers 13 residues. CDR3 in DNA: TGTGCCAGCAGATGGGACAGGGACTATGGCTACACCTTC. Amino acids: CASRWDRDYGYTF.

The chain joins TRBV19 to TRBJ2-7; 7 bases match TRBD1. V lost 3 bases to trimming and J lost 0 bases; unmatched junction nucleotides: 8. From germline, CDR1 is LNHDA and CDR2 SQIVND (reference sequence). The CDR3 is 16 amino acids. CDR3 in amino acids: CASSMGTGQVSYEQYF. CDR3 nucleotides: TGTGCCAGTAGTATGGGTACCGGACAGGTCTCCTACGAGCAGTACTTC. The variable domain in full, completed from reference TRBV19 and TRBJ2-7, reads DGGITQSPKYLFRKEGQNVTLSCEQNLNHDAMYWYRQDPGQGLRLIYYSQIVNDFQKGDIAEGYSVSREKKESFPLTVTSAQKNPTAFYLCASSMGTGQVSYEQYFGPGTRLTVT.

The V gene is TRBV9, the J gene TRBJ2-3; 13 bases are shared with TRBD2. The CDR3 totals 16 residues. Germline V lookup: CDR1 SGDLS, CDR2 YYNGEE. V lost 0 bases and J lost 6; bases outside the gene matches: 4. The CDR3 protein is CASSVGEGLAGDTQYF. The CDR3 nucleotides read TGTGCCAGCAGCGTAGGTGAGGGACTAGCGGGGGATACGCAGTATTTT.

This chain joins TRBV10-2 and TRBJ1-4, with D unclear. The germline gives CDR1 WSHSY, CDR2 SAAADI. The V end was cut by 0 bases, the J end by 6 bases, with 11 bases between. CDR3 length equals 15 residues. The CDR3 here is CASSESRTLHEKLFF. DNA for the CDR3: TGCGCCAGCAGTGAGTCCCGGACTCTCCATGAAAAACTGTTTTTT.

The chain is built from TRBV5-6 and TRBJ1-2; 8 positions match TRBD1. CDR3 size: 12 residues. Germline trimming cut 4 bases from V and 4 bases from J; bases unmatched to any gene: 0. Germline V gene lookup returns CDR1 SGHDT and CDR2 YYEEEE. The CDR3 is CASSTGGYGYTF. The CDR3 nucleotides read TGTGCCAGCAGCACAGGGGGCTATGGCTACACCTTC.

The CDR3 region has the DNA TGTGCCAGCAGCGTCGCAGCGGGAGGGGCAGATACGCAGTATTTT. It translates to CASSVAAGGADTQYF. This chain connects TRBV9 to TRBJ2-3, with 10 bases fitting TRBD2. Per the germline V gene, CDR1 is SGDLS and CDR2 is YYNGEE. With V trimmed by 2 bases and J by 4 bases, 4 bases remained unmatched. The CDR3 totals 15 residues.